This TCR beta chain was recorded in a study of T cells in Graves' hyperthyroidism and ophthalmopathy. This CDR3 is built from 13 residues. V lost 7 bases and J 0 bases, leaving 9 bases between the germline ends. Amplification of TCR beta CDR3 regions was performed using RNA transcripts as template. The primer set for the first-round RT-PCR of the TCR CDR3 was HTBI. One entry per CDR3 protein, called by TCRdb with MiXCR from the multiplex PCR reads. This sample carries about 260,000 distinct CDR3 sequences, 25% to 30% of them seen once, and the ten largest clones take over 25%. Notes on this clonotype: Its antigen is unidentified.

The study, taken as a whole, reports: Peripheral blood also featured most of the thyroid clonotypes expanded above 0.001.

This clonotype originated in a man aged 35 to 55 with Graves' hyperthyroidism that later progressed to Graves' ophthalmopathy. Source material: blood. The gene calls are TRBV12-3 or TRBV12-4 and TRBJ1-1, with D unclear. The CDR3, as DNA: TGTGCCAGCACTATCGGGCTGAACACTGAAGCTTTCTTT. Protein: CASTIGLNTEAFF.